This TCR beta chain derives from a study of T cells in Graves' hyperthyroidism and ophthalmopathy (dated by TCRdb to the late 2010s). Concerning the study at large: Peripheral blood samples were taken at initial diagnosis, before any treatment was given. According to the paper, TCR Vbeta CDR3 sequencing was carried out on about 140 peripheral blood samples, which came from fewer than 50 ophthalmopathy, approximately 78 hyperthyroidism and roughly 17 progressor patients. Once sampling was done, hyperthyroidism patients were given methimazole at a starting dose of 30 mg daily, whereas ophthalmopathy patients were given high-dose intravenous methylprednisolone. A discovery cohort of about a hundred patients, about 43 with Graves' ophthalmopathy and fewer than 65 with stable Graves' hyperthyroidism, was used to find distinguishing TCR V-J signatures. Thyroid tissue and blood T-cell repertoires from roughly 6 Graves' hyperthyroidism patients were also compared in the study. For training and testing, the 100 or so patients in the discovery cohort were randomly divided in a 7:3 ratio. An independent validation cohort of under 20 hyperthyroidism patients and more than 15 patients who later progressed to ophthalmopathy tested prospective prediction of ophthalmopathy.

Ophthalmopathy patients had moderately to severely active disease, with a Clinical Activity Score of 3 or more, a NOSPECS grade of 4 or more, and a disease duration of less than 3 months. Patients with uncontrolled infections, other autoimmune diseases, pregnancy or lactation were excluded. Diagnoses were based on clinical symptoms, serum thyroxine and TRAb, thyroid ultrasound and orbital computed tomography. PBMCs were isolated from around 10 ml of fresh peripheral blood by Ficoll-Paque density gradient centrifugation. Trizol reagent was used to extract total RNA, and RNA quality was then checked on an Agilent 2100 Bioanalyzer. The TCR beta CDR3 regions were amplified from the RNA transcripts. For the first round of RT-PCR on the TCR CDR3, the HTBI primer set was used together with the Qiagen OneStep RT-PCR kit. Libraries were constructed in a second round of multiplex PCR, after which size selection and purification were performed. Paired-end sequencing of the libraries was performed with 100 bp reads on an Illumina HiSeq2000. As for the original processing: SOAPnuke was used to process the raw data, throwing out any read that contained adapters or uncalled bases, had a mean Phred below 15, or lacked an exact constant-primer or identifier match. High-quality paired reads were merged with COPE v1.2.5, and unique nucleotide sequences were defined as clonotypes. MiTCR v1.1 was used to align clonotypes to the IMGT TRBV, TRBD and TRBJ reference segments. Only V-J combinations with frequency above 0.0001, covering 99% to 99.2% of repertoires, were analysed. A TCS score was defined as the ratio of F50 (clonal expansion) to E x V (chaos), with BLOSUM62-based TCRdist applied between CDR3 peptides within each V-J. Welch's t-statistics and random forest reduced 450 to 600 V-J features to 13, which were used in a naive Bayes classifier (R e1071). The public sequencing data were trimmed at Q25 with fastp and processed into clonotypes with MiXCR by TCRdb, which kept only in-frame beta chains. Identical CDR3 proteins give one entry, which carries the most common genes and DNA. What appears here as the V and J calls and clone size reflects TCRdb's work, not the paper's. The sample table records about 460,000 distinct CDR3 sequences; approximately 23% of these occur just once. Together, the top ten hold approximately 54% of the sample.

As to this clonotype: Its antigen is not yet known. Base qualities are not at hand, and no much larger clone is one base apart.

General conclusions and limits of the study: Most expanded thyroid clonotypes (frequency above 0.001) were also detected in blood, a finding suggesting that blood repertoires may reflect thyroid immune responses. In validation, progression to ophthalmopathy was predicted by the model with 70.59% sensitivity and 72.22% specificity, a median of around 6.5 months before onset. Ophthalmopathy was separated from stable hyperthyroidism by a 13 V-J signature model, with approximately 89% sensitivity and approximately 81% specificity obtained in cross-validation and 80%/75% obtained in testing. Sample size was not statistically predetermined, and investigators were not blinded to group allocation.

This TCR came from a woman in her 70s with Graves' ophthalmopathy. The sequenced sample was blood.

The CDR3 corresponds to CASSLESEQFF. Here is the DNA: TGTGCCAGCAGCTTGGAAAGCGAGCAGTTCTTC. Recombination connected TRBV5-6 to TRBJ2-1; the D gene cannot be named for sure. The CDR3 has 11 amino acids, counting the end cysteine and phenylalanine. Kept here is only the CDR3 DNA, which spans 33 bases and is read in frame from base 1. CDR1 and CDR2 (SGHDT, YYEEEE) derive from the germline V gene. The junction shows trimming of 0 bases on V and 10 bases on J, plus 5 bases between the germline ends.